The 13 T cell receptor beta chains below come from one sample, sequenced in a study of T cells in Graves' hyperthyroidism and ophthalmopathy. The investigators amplified TCR beta CDR3 regions from RNA transcripts. The HTBI set primed first-round TCR CDR3 RT-PCR. In TCRdb, the multiplex PCR reads were re-called with MiXCR into one record per CDR3 protein. Of some 650,000 distinct CDR3 sequences listed, 16% are singletons. The sequenced material came from blood. Receptors were obtained from a woman in her thirties or forties with Graves' ophthalmopathy.

This clonotype was counted many times. The chain recombines TRBV7-2 with TRBJ1-4; perhaps TRBD1 as D (6 bases). V was trimmed by 6 bases and J by 8 bases, leaving 19 bases between them. CDR3 length: 15 residues. Germline-derived CDR1 and CDR2 are SGHTA and FQGNSA. CDR3 sequence: CASSSGVGAGEKLFF. The CDR3 DNA is TGTGCCAGCAGTTCGGGAGTGGGGGCAGGGGAAAAACTGTTTTTT.

The chain is built from TRBV28 and TRBJ2-1; D is perhaps TRBD1 (5 bases). The CDR3 loop spans 12 amino acids. The V gene lost 2 bases and the J gene lost 15 bases, with 14 bases spanning the gap. CDR1 and CDR2 from the germline V gene are MDHEN and SYDVKM. CDR3 in amino acids: CASSLKGRDMFF. CDR3 DNA: TGTGCCAGCAGTTTAAAGGGGCGCGATATGTTCTTC.

The genes are TRBV5-1 and TRBJ1-1; D is uncertain. The CDR3 is 14 residues long. Germline V CDR1 and CDR2: SGHRS, YFSETQ. Trimming cost V 4 bases and J 4 bases, with 14 bases left between them. CDR3 in amino acids: CASSPGPGPTEAFF. The CDR3 DNA follows: TGCGCCAGCAGCCCCGGTCCCGGGCCCACTGAAGCTTTCTTT.

This clonotype appeared many times. The chain recombines TRBV3-1 with TRBJ2-1; D possibly corresponds to TRBD2 (6 bases). Germline CDR1 LGHDT, CDR2 YNNKEL (reference sequence). The CDR3 has 17 residues. Trimming pared 8 bases from V and 7 bases from J, leaving 27 bases between. The CDR3, as DNA: TGTGCCAGCTCACTTCCAAGGCGGGACGGGGGAAGGAATGAGCAGTTCTTC. Its translation: CASSLPRRDGGRNEQFF.

This clonotype has at least ten counts. V is TRBV2 and J is TRBJ2-1; a weak D match, TRBD1 (5 bases). The CDR3 covers 15 residues. Trimming removed 5 bases at V and 1 base at J, with 12 bases between. CDR1 is SNHLY and CDR2 is FYNNEI in the germline V gene. DNA of the CDR3: TGTGCCAGCAGTTCCAATAGGGGATCCTACAATGAGCAGTTCTTC. It is translated as CASSSNRGSYNEQFF.

The chain combines TRBV18 with TRBJ1-4; 10 positions match TRBD1. The CDR3 runs 14 residues. Per the germline V gene, CDR1 is KGHSH and CDR2 is LQKENI. Unmatched junction bases numbered 4, after V lost 3 bases and J lost 9 bases. CDR3 loop: CASSPGQGDQKLFF. The CDR3 bases are TGTGCCAGCTCACCCGGACAGGGGGATCAAAAACTGTTTTTT.

V and J are TRBV29-1 and TRBJ2-4; D might be TRBD1 or TRBD2, each matching 6 bases. The germline CDR1 and CDR2 sequences are SQVTM and ANQGSEA. The CDR3 runs to 14 residues. Between the trimmed V and J ends, which lost 7 bases and 6 bases, there was a span of 19 bases. The CDR3 nucleotides are TGCAGCGCCAGCGGAGGGGGAAGAGGAAACATTCAGTACTTC. As protein: CSASGGGRGNIQYF.

This clonotype was detected a few times. The chain's CDR3 is CATWTSGLYNEQFF. The CDR3 nucleotides read TGTGCCACCTGGACTAGCGGGCTCTACAATGAGCAGTTCTTC. V is TRBV6-1 and J is TRBJ2-1; TRBD2 matches at 11 bases. This CDR3 spans 14 amino acids. Germline lookup yields CDR1 MNHNS and CDR2 SASEGT. V shed 10 bases and J 3 bases; nucleotides not matched to a gene: 5.

The chain employs TRBV28 and TRBJ2-5; 12 bases line up with TRBD2. V shed 1 base, J shed 5 bases, and the junction held 8 bases outside the gene matches. Germline CDR1 MDHEN, CDR2 SYDVKM. CDR3 length: 17 amino acids. The CDR3 region is CASSLYPSGRAVETQYF. CDR3 nucleotides: TGTGCCAGCAGTTTATATCCTAGCGGGAGGGCCGTGGAGACCCAGTACTTC.

V gene TRBV5-4 combines with J gene TRBJ1-1; TRBD1 agrees at 7 bases. The CDR3 covers 16 residues. V shed 3 bases and J 0 bases; nucleotides not matched to a gene: 8. The germline V gene has CDR1 SGHNT and CDR2 YYREEE (reference sequence). CDR3 coding DNA: TGTGCCAGCAGCTGGGACAGAGACCGAATGAACACTGAAGCTTTCTTT. Protein product: CASSWDRDRMNTEAFF. The full variable domain, its missing parts supplied by reference TRBV5-4 and TRBJ1-1, is ETGVTQSPTHLIKTRGQQVTLRCSSQSGHNTVSWYQQALGQGPQFIFQYYREEENGRGNFPPRFSGLQFPNYSSELNVNALELDDSALYLCASSWDRDRMNTEAFFGQGTRLTVV.

Many counts were recorded for this clonotype. The chain combines TRBV2 with TRBJ1-5; a weak D match, TRBD1 (6 bases). The CDR3 sequence is 15 residues long. Germline V gene sequence: CDR1 SNHLY, CDR2 FYNNEI. V shed 3 bases and J shed 6 bases, with 15 bases lying between them. CDR3 in amino acids: CASSDGTGFGQPQHF. CDR3 nucleotide sequence: TGTGCCAGCAGTGATGGTACAGGGTTCGGTCAGCCCCAGCATTTT.

This clonotype was detected a few times. The V call is TRBV7-6, the J call TRBJ2-2; no clear D gene. This CDR3 spans 12 amino acids. V shed 5 bases and J shed 8 bases, with 9 bases lying between them. Looked up from germline, CDR1 is SGHVS and CDR2 is FNYEAQ. CDR3 sequence reads: CASSTRTGELFF. In nucleotides, the CDR3 is TGTGCCAGCAGCACGAGAACGGGGGAGCTGTTTTTT.

This clonotype was picked up a small number of times. V and J are TRBV6-1 and TRBJ2-1, with D possibly being TRBD2 (6 bases). The germline V and J ends were trimmed by 5 bases and 0 bases, with 17 bases remaining between them. Germline CDR1 MNHNS, CDR2 SASEGT. The CDR3 spans 17 residues. The CDR3 DNA reads as TGTGCCAGCAGTAAGCCGGGACTCGGGGGCTCCTACAATGAGCAGTTCTTC. Translation gives CASSKPGLGGSYNEQFF.